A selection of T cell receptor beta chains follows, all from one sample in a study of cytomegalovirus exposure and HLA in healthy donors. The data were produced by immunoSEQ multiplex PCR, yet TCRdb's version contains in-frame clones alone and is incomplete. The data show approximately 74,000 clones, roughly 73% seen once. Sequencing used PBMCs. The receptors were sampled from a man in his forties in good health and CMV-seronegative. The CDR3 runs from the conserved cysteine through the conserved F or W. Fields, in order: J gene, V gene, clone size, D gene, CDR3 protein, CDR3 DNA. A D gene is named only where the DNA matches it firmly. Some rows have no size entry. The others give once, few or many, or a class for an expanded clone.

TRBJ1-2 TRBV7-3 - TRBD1 CASSSGDRGDYGYTF TGTGCCAGCAGCTCCGGGGACAGGGGCGACTATGGCTACACCTTC
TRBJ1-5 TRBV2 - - CASRTESNQPQHF TGTGCCAGCAGGACAGAATCCAATCAGCCCCAGCATTTT
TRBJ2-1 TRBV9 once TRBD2 CASSVGTSATEQFF TGTGCCAGCAGCGTAGGTACTAGCGCAACTGAGCAGTTCTTC
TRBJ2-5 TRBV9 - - CASSNERTQYF TGTGCCAGCAGCAACGAGAGGACCCAGTACTTC
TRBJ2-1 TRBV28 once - CASTEHRRGNEQFF TGTGCCAGCACCGAACACCGCCGTGGCAATGAGCAGTTCTTC
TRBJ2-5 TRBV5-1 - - CASSTWTTGETQYF TGCGCCAGCAGCACCTGGACTACCGGAGAGACCCAGTACTTC
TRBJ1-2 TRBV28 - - CASSLWRQGKGYTF TGTGCCAGCAGTTTATGGCGCCAGGGTAAAGGCTACACCTTC
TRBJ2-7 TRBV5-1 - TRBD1 CASSLRTGEGEQYF TGCGCCAGCAGCTTAAGGACAGGGGAAGGGGAGCAGTACTTC
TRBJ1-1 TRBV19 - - CASSASDRTNTEAFF TGTGCCAGTAGTGCGAGCGACAGAACGAACACTGAAGCTTTCTTT
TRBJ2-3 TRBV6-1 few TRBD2 CASRGWRGVDTQYF TGTGCCAGCAGGGGGTGGCGGGGGGTAGATACGCAGTATTTT
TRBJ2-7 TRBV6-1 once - CASSEGGLSTYEQYF TGTGCCAGCAGTGAAGGGGGGCTTAGTACCTACGAGCAGTACTTC
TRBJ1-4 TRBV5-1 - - CASSSGQSTNEKLFF TGCGCCAGCAGCAGCGGACAGTCAACTAATGAAAAACTGTTTTTT
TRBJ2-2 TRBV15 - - CATSRGGILSSNTGELFF TGTGCCACCAGCAGGGGGGGTATTCTCTCCTCGAACACCGGGGAGCTGTTTTTT
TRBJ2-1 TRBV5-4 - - CASSYRQGGAYNEQFF TGTGCCAGCAGCTATCGACAGGGAGGTGCCTACAATGAGCAGTTCTTC
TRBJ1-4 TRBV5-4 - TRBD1 CASSFQGQEKLFF TGTGCCAGCAGCTTTCAGGGACAGGAAAAACTGTTTTTT